Listed below are T cell receptor beta chains from one sample, sequenced in a study of neurological immune-mediated disorders. TCRdb ran MiXCR on the 5' RACE reads and lists one entry per CDR3 protein. The sample has about 76,000 distinct CDR3 sequences, roughly 18% seen once. Specimen: PBMCs. The receptor set was obtained from a middle-aged woman in good health. CDR3s include the opening cysteine and the closing phenylalanine or tryptophan. The order of the fields is clone size, V gene, J gene, D gene, CDR3 length, CDR3 DNA, CDR3 protein. The D gene is left open where the match is weak. The size entry is marked missing in some rows and otherwise reads once, few, many or a size class.

>many|TRBV2|TRBJ2-3|.|12
TGTGCCAGCCGGGTGACTAGTTCGACGCAGTATTTT
CASRVTSSTQYF
>.|TRBV7-2|TRBJ2-2|.|14
TGTGCCAGCAGCTTGCGGGGTGGGCCCGGGGAGCTGTTTTTT
CASSLRGGPGELFF
>many|TRBV9|TRBJ2-3|TRBD2|17
TGTGCCAGCAGCTCTAGCGGGGGTCACACCTCCCCAGATACGCAGTATTTT
CASSSSGGHTSPDTQYF
>.|TRBV7-9|TRBJ2-1|.|16
TGTGCCAGCAGCTTAGGACGACTCCAATACAACAATGAGCAGTTCTTC
CASSLGRLQYNNEQFF
>many|TRBV12-3/TRBV12-4|TRBJ2-3|.|11
TGTGCCAGCAGTTTGGAAGATACGCAGTATTTT
CASSLEDTQYF
>many|TRBV28|TRBJ2-5|.|17
TGTGCCAGCAGTTCCCCCGGGACGGCGGGCGGACAAGAGACCCAGTACTTC
CASSSPGTAGGQETQYF
>few|TRBV29-1|TRBJ1-2|TRBD1|13
TGCAGCGTTGGGACAGGGAGGGACTATGGCTACACCTTC
CSVGTGRDYGYTF
>many|TRBV25-1|TRBJ1-1|.|16
TGTGCCAGCAGTGAATTTCGTGGGGGAGCCGACACTGAAGCTTTCTTT
CASSEFRGGADTEAFF
>many|TRBV12-3/TRBV12-4|TRBJ2-3|.|16
TGTGCCAGCAGCCCCTTCAGCTCGGGGGGCACAGATACGCAGTATTTT
CASSPFSSGGTDTQYF
>.|TRBV5-5|TRBJ2-5|.|12
TGTGCCAGCAGCTTACAGGAAGAGACCCAGTACTTC
CASSLQEETQYF
>many|TRBV6-2/TRBV6-3|TRBJ2-1|TRBD1|15
TGTGCCAGCAGTCTACAGGGGAACGCCTACAATGAGCAGTTCTTC
CASSLQGNAYNEQFF
>many|TRBV5-6|TRBJ2-1|TRBD1|12
TGTGCCACTAAACAGGGGCGGGATGAGCAGTTCTTC
CATKQGRDEQFF
>many|TRBV6-2/TRBV6-3|TRBJ2-3|.|13
TGTGCCAGCAGCTACAGGGAGTCAGATACGCAGTATTTT
CASSYRESDTQYF
>many|TRBV30|TRBJ1-4|.|13
TGTGCCTGGAGTGCCGACCGCCGGGAAAAACTGTTTTTT
CAWSADRREKLFF
>many|TRBV5-1|TRBJ1-5|.|14
TGCGCCAGCAGCCCCGGCCCGAACAATCAGCCCCAGCATTTT
CASSPGPNNQPQHF
>many|TRBV5-1|TRBJ2-3|TRBD2|16
TGCGCCAGCAGCTTGGAGCGCGGGGGGGCCTCAGATACGCAGTATTTT
CASSLERGGASDTQYF
>many|TRBV3-1|TRBJ1-4|.|16
TGTGCCAGCAGGAAAAACAGGGAGGCAACTAATGAAAAACTGTTTTTT
CASRKNREATNEKLFF
>many|TRBV6-5|TRBJ1-6|.|13
TGTGCCACCACCCCGGCCCTCTATTCACCCCTCCACTTT
CATTPALYSPLHF
>.|TRBV28|TRBJ1-5|.|13
TGTGCCAGCAGCTACGAGGGGAGTCAGCCCCAGCATTTT
CASSYEGSQPQHF
>.|TRBV19|TRBJ1-5|.|12
TGTGCCAGTAGTTTCAGAAATCAGCCCCAGCATTTT
CASSFRNQPQHF